These 21 T cell receptor beta chains were sequenced from one sample in a study of cytomegalovirus exposure and HLA in healthy donors. The PCR was carried out with 60 Vbeta primers and 13 Jbeta primers. Using immunoSEQ multiplex PCR, the repertoire was profiled, and TCRdb retains in-frame clones only, with some absent. The sample carries roughly 230,000 clones, roughly 91% recorded once. Sequencing was performed on PBMCs. All receptors come from a girl aged 2-10 years in good health and CMV-seronegative.

The chain joins TRBV7-8 to TRBJ2-1; D not certain. Germline CDR1 reads SGHVS; CDR2 reads FQNEAQ. This CDR3 spans 11 amino acids. V was cut by 8 bases and J by 6 bases, with 8 bases left in between. The DNA for the CDR3 is TGTGCCAGCTTGGCTAGCAATGAGCAGTTCTTC. It yields the protein CASLASNEQFF.

The chain carries TRBV5-6 and TRBJ1-2, with a tentative D call TRBD1 (6 bases). The CDR3 is 14 residues long. Trimming cost V 5 bases and J 4 bases, with 15 bases left between them. Germline CDR1 reads SGHDT; CDR2 reads YYEEEE. The CDR3 reads CASSPRGGLYGYTF. The CDR3 DNA follows: TGTGCCAGCAGTCCGAGGGGGGGGCTCTATGGCTACACCTTC.

As for this clone: The identical CDR3 is also encoded by other nucleotide sequences in the sample. V is TRBV5-6 and J is TRBJ2-7; D perhaps matches TRBD2 (6 bases). Germline V gives CDR1 SGHDT, CDR2 YYEEEE. The CDR3 loop spans 13 amino acids. V was trimmed by 5 bases and J by 2 bases, leaving 11 bases between them. The CDR3 reads CASSPGRTYEQYF. CDR3 DNA: TGTGCCAGCAGTCCGGGGAGGACCTACGAGCAGTACTTC.

The chain carries TRBV28 and TRBJ2-5; a weak D match, TRBD2 (6 bases). The CDR3 consists of 19 residues. Per germline, CDR1 MDHEN and CDR2 SYDVKM. Between the trimmed V and J ends, which lost 7 bases and 5 bases, there was a span of 32 bases. The CDR3 DNA sequence: TGTGCCAGCAACAAAGCTAGCGTGGGTTTATTCTCCCTGGGGGAGACCCAGTACTTC. Amino acids: CASNKASVGLFSLGETQYF. Full variable domain (rest looked up from reference TRBV28 and TRBJ2-5): DVKVTQSSRYLVKRTGEKVFLECVQDMDHENMFWYRQDPGLGLRLIYFSYDVKMKEKGDIPEGYSVSREKKERFSLILESASTNQTSMYLCASNKASVGLFSLGETQYFGPGTRLLVL.

The V and J genes are TRBV9 and TRBJ2-7, with TRBD2 as a possible D gene (6 bases). The length of the CDR3 is 15 residues. Trimming removed 0 bases from V and 4 bases from J, with 14 bases in between. Germline V gene lookup returns CDR1 SGDLS and CDR2 YYNGEE. The chain's CDR3 is CASSVDSGVTYEQYF. The DNA for the CDR3 is TGTGCCAGCAGCGTAGATAGCGGCGTTACTTACGAGCAGTACTTC.

The chain links TRBV2 to TRBJ2-3; 7 positions agree with TRBD2. The CDR3 runs to 15 residues. V lost 6 bases, J lost 5 bases, and 11 bases stayed unmatched. Looked up from germline, CDR1 is SNHLY and CDR2 is FYNNEI. CDR3 residues: CASRAIGGEGDTQYF. The CDR3 DNA sequence: TGTGCCAGCAGGGCAATCGGAGGGGAGGGAGATACGCAGTATTTT.

The chain combines TRBV9 with TRBJ2-1; D might be TRBD2 (5 bases). This CDR3 spans 13 amino acids. With 3 bases removed from V and 4 bases from J, the gap between germline ends came to 8 bases. The germline gives CDR1 SGDLS, CDR2 YYNGEE. CDR3 DNA: TGTGCCAGCAGCGCGGGGTTTTACAATGAGCAGTTCTTC. This translates into CASSAGFYNEQFF.

The rearrangement joins TRBV5-1 to TRBJ2-3; 9 positions agree with TRBD1. The CDR3 extends over 14 amino acids. From germline, CDR1 is SGHRS and CDR2 YFSETQ. The J segment lost 4 bases and the V segment lost 1 base, leaving 1 base of the junction unmatched. CDR3 nucleotides: TGCGCCAGCAGCTTGACAGGGGGCTCAGATACGCAGTATTTT. Translation: CASSLTGGSDTQYF. Full variable domain (missing parts from reference TRBV5-1 and TRBJ2-3): KAGVTQTPRYLIKTRGQQVTLSCSPISGHRSVSWYQQTPGQGLQFLFEYFSETQRNKGNFPGRFSGRQFSNSRSEMNVSTLELGDSALYLCASSLTGGSDTQYFGPGTRLTVL.

The V gene is TRBV2, the J gene TRBJ2-2; D possibly corresponds to TRBD2 (5 bases). The CDR3 contains 16 residues. V lost 4 bases and J 2 bases, leaving 14 bases between the germline ends. Germline lookup yields CDR1 SNHLY and CDR2 FYNNEI. The CDR3 coding sequence is TGTGCCAGCAGTGTTAGCCCCCGGGGAAACACCGGGGAGCTGTTTTTT. It specifies CASSVSPRGNTGELFF.

This chain links TRBV6-1 with TRBJ1-6, with D possibly matching TRBD1 (5 bases). The CDR3 contains 18 residues. V was clipped by 1 base and J by 13 bases, with 26 bases between them. The germline CDR1 and CDR2 sequences are MNHNS and SASEGT. CDR3 sequence: CASSEGPTQGWSSRPLHF. DNA of the CDR3: TGTGCCAGCAGTGAAGGGCCTACTCAGGGATGGTCTTCCCGGCCCCTCCACTTT.

This clone was counted once. The V and J genes are TRBV12-5 and TRBJ1-5; 11 positions match TRBD1. This CDR3 is 15 amino acids long. With 7 bases clipped from V and 5 bases from J, the junction kept 7 bases outside the gene matches. CDR1 and CDR2 from the germline V gene are LGHNT and FRNRAP. The CDR3 DNA follows: TGTGCTAGTGCCCCGGGGACAGGGGGACATCAGCCCCAGCATTTT. Residues: CASAPGTGGHQPQHF.

The rearrangement links TRBV5-1 to TRBJ2-4; 8 bases are shared with TRBD1. J gave up 9 bases and V 4 bases, and 15 bases lay outside the gene matches. The CDR3 runs 16 residues. Germline CDR1 and CDR2: SGHRS and YFSETQ. CDR3 residues: CASSDGQGANFGIQYF. CDR3 sequence (DNA): TGCGCCAGCAGCGATGGACAGGGTGCAAATTTTGGCATTCAGTACTTC.

The rearrangement uses TRBV5-4 and TRBJ2-5; 11 bases map to TRBD2. CDR1 SGHNT and CDR2 YYREEE come from the germline V gene (reference sequence). Trimming removed 6 bases from V and 3 bases from J; junction bases left unmatched: 16. The CDR3 loop spans 18 amino acids. The CDR3: CASTRWESSGGKKETQYF. The CDR3 nucleotides read TGTGCCAGCACCCGATGGGAGTCTAGCGGGGGGAAGAAAGAGACCCAGTACTTC.

V and J are TRBV7-2 and TRBJ1-1; D remains unclear. Between the trimmed V and J ends, which lost 10 bases and 3 bases, there was a span of 21 bases. Germline-derived CDR1 and CDR2 are SGHTA and FQGNSA. The CDR3 is made up of 15 amino acids. The CDR3 DNA is TGTGCCACCCTGACTGGTATGAATTGGGACACTGAAGCTTTCTTT. This codes for CATLTGMNWDTEAFF.

As for this clone: The conserved final phenylalanine or tryptophan is absent from the CDR3, which likely points to a read error. The DNA is omitted, as the CDR3 cannot be located on it reliably, and the CDR3 follows TCRdb's listing. J is TRBJ1-3 and V is TRBV2; the table's D gene call, TRBD1, was not cross checked with the DNA. The CDR3 totals 14 residues, both ends included. Per the germline V gene, CDR1 is SNHLY and CDR2 is FYNNEI. The CDR3 protein is CASSSQGLLGKGIS.

CDR3 bases: TGTGCCAGCAGCCCCCGGGACAGGGTAGACAATGAGCAGTTCTTC. Its protein product is CASSPRDRVDNEQFF. J is TRBJ2-1 and V is TRBV6-6; 9 bases are a match to TRBD1. With V trimmed by 6 bases and J by 5 bases, 8 bases remained unmatched. The CDR3 covers 15 residues. CDR1 is MNHNY, CDR2 SVGAGI, per germline (reference sequence).

The chain has TRBV5-1 and TRBJ1-3, with D perhaps TRBD1 (6 bases). Trimming pared 4 bases from V and 0 bases from J, leaving 17 bases between. Per germline, CDR1 SGHRS and CDR2 YFSETQ. The CDR3 consists of 17 residues. CDR3 amino acids: CASSTRPGQGSGNTIYF. The DNA for the CDR3 is TGCGCCAGCAGCACCCGACCGGGACAAGGCTCTGGAAACACCATATATTTT.

This chain connects TRBV9 to TRBJ1-1; 7 bases map to TRBD1. The V and J ends lost 2 bases and 0 bases, in that order; junction bases with no gene match: 7. CDR1 is SGDLS, CDR2 YYNGEE, per germline. The CDR3 is 16 amino acids. Written as DNA, the CDR3 is TGTGCCAGCAGCGTGGGGGACAGTCTGATGAACACTGAAGCTTTCTTT. This gives the protein CASSVGDSLMNTEAFF.

This chain uses TRBV10-3 with TRBJ1-1; D is undetermined. This CDR3 has 13 amino acids. The V gene lost 2 bases and the J gene lost 7 bases, with 11 bases spanning the gap. Germline V gene sequence: CDR1 ENHRY, CDR2 SYGVKD. In DNA form, the CDR3 reads TGTGCCATCAGTGAGCCGTCAGTTGGTGAAGCTTTCTTT. This translates into CAISEPSVGEAFF.

The rearrangement uses TRBV2 and TRBJ2-5, with TRBD1 identical over 11 bases. This CDR3 region has 15 residues. Germline V CDR1 and CDR2: SNHLY, FYNNEI. V shed 3 bases and J 5 bases; nucleotides not matched to a gene: 5. In DNA form, the CDR3 reads TGTGCCAGCAGTGAGGACAGGGGGCGTGGGGAGACCCAGTACTTC. This codes for CASSEDRGRGETQYF.

V usage is TRBV5-6 and J usage is TRBJ2-3; 12 bases match TRBD2. In germline, CDR1 is SGHDT, CDR2 YYEEEE. The CDR3 extends over 15 amino acids. The V gene end was trimmed by 3 bases and the J gene end by 4 bases; junction bases not matched to a gene: 3. The CDR3 spells CASSSSGGAADTQYF. For the CDR3, the DNA is TGTGCCAGCAGCTCTAGCGGGGGGGCGGCAGATACGCAGTATTTT.